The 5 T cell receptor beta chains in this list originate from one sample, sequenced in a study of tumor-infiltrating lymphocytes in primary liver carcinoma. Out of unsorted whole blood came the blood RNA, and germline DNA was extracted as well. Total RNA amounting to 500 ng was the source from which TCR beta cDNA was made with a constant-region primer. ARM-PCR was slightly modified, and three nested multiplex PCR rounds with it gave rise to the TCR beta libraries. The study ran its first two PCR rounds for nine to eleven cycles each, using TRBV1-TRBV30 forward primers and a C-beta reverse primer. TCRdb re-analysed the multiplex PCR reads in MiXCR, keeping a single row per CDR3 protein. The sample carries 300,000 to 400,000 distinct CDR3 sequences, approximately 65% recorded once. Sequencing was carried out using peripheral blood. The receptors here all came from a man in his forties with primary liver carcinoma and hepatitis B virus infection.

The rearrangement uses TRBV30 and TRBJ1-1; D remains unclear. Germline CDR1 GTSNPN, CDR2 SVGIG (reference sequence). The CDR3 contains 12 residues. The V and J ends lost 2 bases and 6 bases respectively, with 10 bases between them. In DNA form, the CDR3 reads TGTGCCTGGAGTCGGGTCGGGTCTGAAGCTTTCTTT. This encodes CAWSRVGSEAFF.

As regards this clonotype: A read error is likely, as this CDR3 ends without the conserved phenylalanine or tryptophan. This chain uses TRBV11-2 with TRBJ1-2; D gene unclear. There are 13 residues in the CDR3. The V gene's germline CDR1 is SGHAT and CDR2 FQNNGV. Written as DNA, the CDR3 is TGTGCGAGCAGCCCTTCCCATTCCGATGGCTACACCATC. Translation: CASSPSHSDGYTI.

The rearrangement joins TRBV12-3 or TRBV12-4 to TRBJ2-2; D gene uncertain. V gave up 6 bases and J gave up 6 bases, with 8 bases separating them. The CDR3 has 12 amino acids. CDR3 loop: CASSSVPGELFF. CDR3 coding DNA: TGTGCCAGCAGCTCCGTCCCCGGGGAGCTGTTTTTT.

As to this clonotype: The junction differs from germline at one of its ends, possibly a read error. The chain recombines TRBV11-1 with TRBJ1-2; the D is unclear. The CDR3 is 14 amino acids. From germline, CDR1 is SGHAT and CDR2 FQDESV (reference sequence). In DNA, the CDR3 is TGCGCCAGCAGCTTCAAGGGATTTGGCCATGGCTACACCTTC. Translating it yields CASSFKGFGHGYTF.

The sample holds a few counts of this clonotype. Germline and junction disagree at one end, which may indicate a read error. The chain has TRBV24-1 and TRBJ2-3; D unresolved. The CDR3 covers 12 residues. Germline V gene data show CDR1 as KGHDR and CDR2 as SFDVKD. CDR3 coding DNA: TGTGCCGCCAGTGACTGTACGGATACGCAGTATTTT. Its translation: CAASDCTDTQYF.